The clone carrying this TCR beta chain is a singleton in its sample. This entry belongs to a study of cytomegalovirus exposure and HLA in healthy donors. The V and J ends lost 1 base and 9 bases, in that order; junction bases with no gene match: 12. CDR1 is SGHRS and CDR2 is YFSETQ in the germline V gene. This CDR3 is built from 16 residues. With 60 Vbeta and 13 Jbeta primers, the PCR was carried out. Profiled with immunoSEQ multiplex PCR; TCRdb holds only in-frame clones, not every one. The sample records roughly 120,000 clones, about 86% being singletons. The receptor comes from a woman aged 25 to 39 in good health and CMV-seronegative. The J gene is TRBJ2-1, the V gene TRBV5-1; 8 positions agree with TRBD2. What was sequenced was PBMCs. CDR3 DNA sequence: TGCGCCAGCAGCTTGAGGTCCAGCGGGAGTGGCGGTGAGCAGTTCTTC. It specifies CASSLRSSGSGGEQFF.